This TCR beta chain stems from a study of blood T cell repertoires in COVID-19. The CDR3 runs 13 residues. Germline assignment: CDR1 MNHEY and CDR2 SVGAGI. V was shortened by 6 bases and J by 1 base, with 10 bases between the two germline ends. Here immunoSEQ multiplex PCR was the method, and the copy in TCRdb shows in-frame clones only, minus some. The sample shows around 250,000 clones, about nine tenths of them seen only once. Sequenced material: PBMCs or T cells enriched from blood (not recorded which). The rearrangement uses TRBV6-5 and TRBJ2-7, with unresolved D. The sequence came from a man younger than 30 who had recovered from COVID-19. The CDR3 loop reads CASRPTGSYEQYF. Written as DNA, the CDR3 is TGTGCCAGCAGACCTACCGGGTCCTACGAGCAGTACTTC.